The 4 T cell receptor beta chains below all came from one sample that was sequenced in a study of T-cell memory formation after mild COVID-19. TCRdb passed the 5' RACE reads through MiXCR, listing each CDR3 protein once. The data show 25,000 to 35,000 distinct CDR3 sequences, under 25% seen once. The sample consisted of PBMCs or a T cell subset sorted from them (not recorded which). Receptors originate from an adult who had mild COVID-19 (a few samples of this study predate the infection). Cell type and time point are not known.

This clonotype has ten or more counts. The chain is built from TRBV5-1 and TRBJ2-7, with D possibly matching TRBD1 (7 bases). The germline CDR1 and CDR2 sequences are SGHRS and YFSETQ. Between the trimmed V and J ends, which lost 4 bases and 1 base, there was a span of 18 bases. This CDR3 is 16 amino acids long. The CDR3 region has the DNA TGCGCCAGCAGCCCCGGACAGGATCGGGGGTCCTACGAGCAGTACTTC. Its translation is CASSPGQDRGSYEQYF. Full variable domain (missing parts from reference TRBV5-1 and TRBJ2-7): KAGVTQTPRYLIKTRGQQVTLSCSPISGHRSVSWYQQTPGQGLQFLFEYFSETQRNKGNFPGRFSGRQFSNSRSEMNVSTLELGDSALYLCASSPGQDRGSYEQYFGPGTRLTVT.

This clonotype has ten or more counts. The chain links TRBV6-5 to TRBJ2-7, with a possible D match to TRBD1 (6 bases). Trimming removed 4 bases from V and 3 bases from J, with 25 bases in between. Germline values: CDR1 MNHEY, CDR2 SVGAGI. The CDR3 is 18 residues long. CDR3 protein: CASSSGRPSTGRFYEQYF. CDR3 bases: TGTGCCAGCAGTTCTGGCAGACCGTCGACAGGTAGATTCTACGAGCAGTACTTC.

Within the sample, this clonotype is medium-sized. The chain recombines TRBV5-1 with TRBJ1-6; D gene ambiguous. The germline V gene has CDR1 SGHRS and CDR2 YFSETQ. V was shortened by 4 bases and J by 8 bases, with 10 bases between the two germline ends. CDR3 length: 13 amino acids. DNA for the CDR3: TGCGCCAGCAGCCCATCGACGGATTCACCCCTCCACTTT. It specifies CASSPSTDSPLHF.

Many counts were recorded for this clonotype. This rearrangement joins TRBV5-1 to TRBJ1-6; 10 nucleotides align to TRBD1. V shed 4 bases and J 8 bases; nucleotides not matched to a gene: 3. Per germline, CDR1 SGHRS and CDR2 YFSETQ. This CDR3 is 14 amino acids long. CDR3 amino acids: CASSLGTGDSPLHF. CDR3 DNA sequence: TGCGCCAGCAGCCTAGGGACAGGGGATTCACCCCTCCACTTT.